Below, 16 T cell receptor beta chains from the same sample are listed, as sequenced in a study of blood T cell repertoires in COVID-19. Sequenced by immunoSEQ multiplex PCR; TCRdb stores in-frame clones only, minus some. The sample contains under 350,000 clones, about 86% of which appear only once. The specimen was PBMCs or T cells enriched from blood (not recorded which). All receptors come from a woman in her thirties or forties with acute COVID-19.

The J gene is TRBJ1-5, the V gene TRBV27, with D perhaps TRBD1 (6 bases). Trimming took off 5 bases at V and 5 bases at J, with 16 bases between the two ends. Germline assignment: CDR1 MNHEY and CDR2 SMNVEV (reference sequence). CDR3 size: 15 residues. The CDR3 nucleotides read TGTGCCAGCAGTCCACCTGACAGGCGGCATCAGCCCCAGCATTTT. Translating it yields CASSPPDRRHQPQHF.

The chain carries TRBV6-5 and TRBJ2-1, with D tentatively TRBD1 (5 bases). V shed 0 bases and J shed 7 bases, with 13 bases lying between them. The CDR3 sequence is 15 residues long. Per germline, CDR1 MNHEY and CDR2 SVGAGI. DNA for the CDR3: TGTGCCAGCAGTTACTCGATAGCAGGGCGAAATGAGCAGTTCTTC. It codes for CASSYSIAGRNEQFF.

This chain joins TRBV19 and TRBJ2-1; 7 bases map to TRBD2. The junction had 19 bases not matched to a gene; V was cut back by 7 bases and J by 4 bases. Germline CDR1 reads LNHDA; CDR2 reads SQIVND (reference sequence). The CDR3 length is 18 residues. The CDR3 loop is CASTPHSRGMIGYNEQFF. CDR3 bases: TGTGCCAGTACTCCTCACTCGCGGGGGATGATCGGGTACAATGAGCAGTTCTTC.

The chain employs TRBV7-9 and TRBJ1-4; perhaps TRBD1 as D (6 bases). Germline CDR1 SEHNR, CDR2 FQNEAQ (reference sequence). This CDR3 has 12 residues. The CDR3 here is CTNRAPGEKLFF. Here the CDR3 DNA reads TGTACCAACAGGGCCCCGGGAGAAAAACTGTTTTTT.

The gene calls are TRBV6-6 and TRBJ1-2; the match to TRBD1 covers 7 bases. CDR3 length: 15 residues. J gave up 1 base and V 6 bases, and 8 bases lay outside the gene matches. Germline CDR1 MNHNY, CDR2 SVGAGI (reference sequence). In nucleotides, the CDR3 is TGTGCCAGCAGGGAACAGGGGAATCTTAACTATGGCTACACCTTC. Translation gives CASREQGNLNYGYTF.

V and J are TRBV6-2 or TRBV6-3 and TRBJ1-6, with no clear D. CDR1 and CDR2 (germline): MNHEY, SVGEGT. Trimming took off 4 bases at V and 10 bases at J, with 14 bases between the two ends. The CDR3 extends over 14 amino acids. The CDR3 loop is CASSSGPGGSPLHF. DNA of the CDR3: TGTGCCAGCAGTTCCGGCCCCGGAGGGTCACCCCTCCACTTT.

The genes are TRBV28 and TRBJ1-1, with TRBD1 matching 7 bases. CDR1 and CDR2 from the germline V gene are MDHEN and SYDVKM. The CDR3 length is 15 residues. V lost 6 bases and J lost 6; bases outside the gene matches: 13. This CDR3 is CASRKPQGGSSEAFF. The DNA of the CDR3 is TGTGCCAGCAGAAAACCGCAGGGGGGCAGCTCTGAAGCTTTCTTT.

The rearrangement joins TRBV19 to TRBJ1-3; TRBD1 might be the D (5 bases). Germline CDR1 is LNHDA and CDR2 is SQIVND (reference sequence). The CDR3 runs to 17 residues. Trimming cost V 4 bases and J 4 bases, with 20 bases left between them. Here the CDR3 DNA reads TGTGCCAGTAGTAGTACCGGGACTTCTAACTCCGGAAACACCATATATTTT. Translation: CASSSTGTSNSGNTIYF.

The V call is TRBV7-9, the J call TRBJ1-2, with 7 nucleotides matching TRBD1. This CDR3 has 15 residues. After removal of 5 bases from V and 8 bases from J, the junction contained 14 bases not matched to a gene. CDR1 SEHNR and CDR2 FQNEAQ come from the germline V gene (reference sequence). The CDR3 DNA reads as TGTGCCAGCAGCACACCGGACAGGCCCACTAGGGGCTACACCTTC. Translating gives CASSTPDRPTRGYTF.

CDR3 in amino acids: CASSLRYTEAFF. In nucleotides, the CDR3 is TGTGCCAGTAGTTTGAGGTACACTGAAGCTTTCTTT. The chain carries TRBV19 and TRBJ1-1, with D uncertain. V was pared by 5 bases and J by 3 bases, with 7 bases between. The germline CDR1 and CDR2 sequences are LNHDA and SQIVND (reference sequence). This CDR3 contains 12 residues.

This sequence joins TRBV24-1 and TRBJ2-2; 11 bases match TRBD1. The CDR3 sequence is 17 residues long. J was trimmed by 3 bases and V by 4 bases; bases with no gene match: 6. CDR1 KGHDR and CDR2 SFDVKD come from the germline V gene. The CDR3 reads CATSDRDRGSYTGELFF. CDR3 coding DNA: TGTGCCACCAGTGACAGGGACAGGGGGTCGTACACCGGGGAGCTGTTTTTT.

The chain combines TRBV2 with TRBJ1-6, with 10 bases aligning to TRBD1. The germline CDR1 and CDR2 sequences are SNHLY and FYNNEI. The CDR3 sequence is 15 residues long. V gave up 2 bases and J gave up 9 bases; unmatched junction bases: 4. CDR3 region: CASSERDRGRSPLHF. CDR3 DNA: TGTGCCAGCAGTGAAAGGGACAGGGGACGTTCACCCCTCCACTTT.

J is TRBJ1-2 and V is TRBV18; 8 nucleotides agree with TRBD1. Germline-derived CDR1 and CDR2 are KGHSH and LQKENI. The CDR3 is made up of 15 amino acids. The trim removed 3 bases at V and 4 bases at J, leaving 7 bases unmatched. In nucleotides, the CDR3 is TGTGCCAGCTCACCTTTCCAACAGGGGGTCTATGGCTACACCTTC. It specifies CASSPFQQGVYGYTF.

V gene TRBV28 combines with J gene TRBJ2-2; D is uncertain. The CDR3 is 15 amino acids. Germline lookup yields CDR1 MDHEN and CDR2 SYDVKM. V was shortened by 2 bases and J by 0 bases, with 7 bases between the two germline ends. The DNA of the CDR3 is TGTGCCAGCAGTTTAATCCAGGCGAACACCGGGGAGCTGTTTTTT. Translated, it gives CASSLIQANTGELFF. Drawing the rest from reference TRBV28 and TRBJ2-2, the complete variable domain is DVKVTQSSRYLVKRTGEKVFLECVQDMDHENMFWYRQDPGLGLRLIYFSYDVKMKEKGDIPEGYSVSREKKERFSLILESASTNQTSMYLCASSLIQANTGELFFGEGSRLTVL.

The chain combines TRBV27 with TRBJ1-5; unclear D gene. Trimming took off 4 bases at V and 2 bases at J, with 12 bases between the two ends. Germline CDR1 MNHEY, CDR2 SMNVEV (reference sequence). There are 15 residues in the CDR3. Written as DNA, the CDR3 is TGTGCCAGCAGTTCCGAGGGTAAGGGCAATCAGCCCCAGCATTTT. This sequence encodes CASSSEGKGNQPQHF.

V is TRBV10-3 and J is TRBJ2-2; no reliable D call. V lost 2 bases and J lost 2, with 6 bases in between. CDR3 length: 14 amino acids. Germline V CDR1 and CDR2: ENHRY, SYGVKD. The CDR3 sequence is CAISEAKNTGELFF. CDR3 DNA sequence: TGTGCCATCAGTGAGGCTAAAAACACCGGGGAGCTGTTTTTT.